This TCR beta chain comes out of a study of Tregs in tolerant kidney transplant recipients. General study results and limits: In tolerant patients, donor-specific Tregs outgrew total Tregs, suggesting antigen-driven expansion. For some patients, primers changed over time, blocking nucleotide-level comparison. This study did not directly address biological reproducibility. Expanding Tregs on activated donor B cells appeared to best identify donor-specific TCRbeta clones.

Mixed chimerism was transient after nonmyeloablative marrow transplants from related graft donors. Remarks on this clone: Antigen unknown.

TCRdb keeps only in-frame clones here, not all; method: immunoSEQ multiplex PCR. The data hold tens of thousands of clones, with 91% observed a single time. Germline V gene lookup returns CDR1 LGHNA and CDR2 YNFKEQ. CDR3 length: 16 amino acids. The trim removed 4 bases at V and 8 bases at J, leaving 13 bases unmatched. The sequenced sample was CD4+ T cells from blood (PBMCs), obtained 24 months after the transplant. The TCR originated in a human patient who received a combined kidney and bone marrow transplant. Some T cells may trace back to the graft donor. The chain uses TRBV4-2 and TRBJ2-4; 8 bases map to TRBD2. CDR3 in DNA: TGTGCCAGCAGCCCTCCAATTGGGACTAGTAGGGACATTCAGTACTTC. Translating it yields CASSPPIGTSRDIQYF.